This TCR beta chain was obtained from a study of T cells after posttransplantation cyclophosphamide. Methotrexate plus calcineurin inhibitor accompanied controls' myeloablative marrow transplants; sampling was 1 year later. The protocol was immunoSEQ multiplex PCR, while the TCRdb copy is restricted to in-frame clones and leaves out a portion. The sample has some 10,000 clones; around 89% are singletons. This clone appeared once. The sequence came from a male patient aged 30 to 40 who received an allogeneic stem cell transplant from an unrelated donor, was CMV-positive, and had no GVHD. The T cells may partly be graft donor cells. This specimen was PBMCs, taken after an allogeneic stem cell transplant with a calcineurin inhibitor and methotrexate.

CDR3 bases: TGTGCCAGCAGCTACAGCGGGAGGGCCGAAGGAGAGACCCAGTACTTC. This encodes CASSYSGRAEGETQYF. This chain connects TRBV7-6 to TRBJ2-5, with 10 bases aligning to TRBD2. CDR1 SGHVS and CDR2 FNYEAQ come from the germline V gene. This CDR3 has 16 amino acids. J lost 4 bases, V lost 4 bases, and 9 bases had no gene match.